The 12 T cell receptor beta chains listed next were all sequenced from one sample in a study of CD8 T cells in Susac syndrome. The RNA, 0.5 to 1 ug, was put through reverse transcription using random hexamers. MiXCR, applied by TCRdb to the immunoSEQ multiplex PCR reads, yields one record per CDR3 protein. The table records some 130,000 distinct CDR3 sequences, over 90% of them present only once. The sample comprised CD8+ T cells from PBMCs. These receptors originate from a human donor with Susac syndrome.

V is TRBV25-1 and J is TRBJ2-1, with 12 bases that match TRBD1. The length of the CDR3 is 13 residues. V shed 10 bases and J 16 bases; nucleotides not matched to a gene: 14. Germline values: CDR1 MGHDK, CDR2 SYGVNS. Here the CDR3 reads CATSPPGQGAGFF. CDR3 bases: TGTGCCACCTCACCCCCGGGACAGGGGGCGGGATTCTTC. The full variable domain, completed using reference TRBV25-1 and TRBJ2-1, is EADIYQTPRYLVIGTGKKITLECSQTMGHDKMYWYQQDPGMELHLIHYSYGVNSTEKGDLSSESTVSRIRTEHFPLTLESARPSHTSQYLCATSPPGQGAGFFGPGTRLTVL.

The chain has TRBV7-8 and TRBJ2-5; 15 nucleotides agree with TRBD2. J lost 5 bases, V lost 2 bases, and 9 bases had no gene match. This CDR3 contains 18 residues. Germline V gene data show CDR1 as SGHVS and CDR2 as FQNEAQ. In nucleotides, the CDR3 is TGTGCCAGCAGCTTATCAGCCGGACTAGCGGGAGGGTTGGAGACCCAGTACTTC. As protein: CASSLSAGLAGGLETQYF.

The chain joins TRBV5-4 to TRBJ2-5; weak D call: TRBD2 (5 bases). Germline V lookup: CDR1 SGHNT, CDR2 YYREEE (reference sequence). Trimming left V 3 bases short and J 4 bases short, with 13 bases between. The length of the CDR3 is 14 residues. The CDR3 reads CASSSDYMGETQYF. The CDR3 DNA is TGTGCCAGCAGCTCCGACTACATGGGAGAGACCCAGTACTTC.

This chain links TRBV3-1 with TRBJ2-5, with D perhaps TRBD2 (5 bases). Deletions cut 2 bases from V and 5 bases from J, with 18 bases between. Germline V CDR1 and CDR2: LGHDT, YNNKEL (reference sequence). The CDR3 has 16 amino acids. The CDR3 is CASSQLRGPSRETQYF. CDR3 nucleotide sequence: TGTGCCAGCAGCCAACTCCGGGGTCCGTCCCGGGAGACCCAGTACTTC.

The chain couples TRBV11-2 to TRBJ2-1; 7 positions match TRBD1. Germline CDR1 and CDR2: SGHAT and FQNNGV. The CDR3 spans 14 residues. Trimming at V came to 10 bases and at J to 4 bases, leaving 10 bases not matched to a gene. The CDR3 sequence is CATIRDSGYNEQFF. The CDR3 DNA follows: TGTGCCACCATTCGGGACAGCGGATACAATGAGCAGTTCTTC.

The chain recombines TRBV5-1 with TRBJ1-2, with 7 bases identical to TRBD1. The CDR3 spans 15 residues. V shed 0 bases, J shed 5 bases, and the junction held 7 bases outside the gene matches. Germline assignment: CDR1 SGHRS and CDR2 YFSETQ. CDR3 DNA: TGCGCCAGCAGCTTGGGATTTGGGACAGAATATGGCTACACCTTC. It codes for CASSLGFGTEYGYTF.

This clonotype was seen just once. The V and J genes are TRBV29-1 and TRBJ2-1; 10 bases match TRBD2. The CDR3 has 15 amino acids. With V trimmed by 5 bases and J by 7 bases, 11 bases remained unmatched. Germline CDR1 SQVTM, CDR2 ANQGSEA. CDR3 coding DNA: TGCAGCGTTTTGGGTCTAGCGGGAGTTGGGAATGAGCAGTTCTTC. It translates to CSVLGLAGVGNEQFF.

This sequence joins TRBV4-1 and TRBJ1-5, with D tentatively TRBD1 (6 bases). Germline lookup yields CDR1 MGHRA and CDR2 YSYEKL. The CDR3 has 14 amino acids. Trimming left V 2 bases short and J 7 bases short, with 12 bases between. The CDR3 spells CASSQNRDLQPQHF. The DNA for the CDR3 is TGCGCCAGCAGCCAAAACAGGGATTTGCAGCCCCAGCATTTT.

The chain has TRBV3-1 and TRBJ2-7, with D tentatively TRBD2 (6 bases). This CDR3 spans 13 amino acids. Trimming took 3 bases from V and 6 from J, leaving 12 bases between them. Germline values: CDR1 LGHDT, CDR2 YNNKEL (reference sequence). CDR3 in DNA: TGTGCCAGCAGCCAGTCGGGAGATAGCGAGCAGTACTTC. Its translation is CASSQSGDSEQYF.

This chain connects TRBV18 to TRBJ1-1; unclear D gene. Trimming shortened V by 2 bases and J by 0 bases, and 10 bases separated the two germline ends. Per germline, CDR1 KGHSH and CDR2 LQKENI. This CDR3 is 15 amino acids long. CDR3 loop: CASSPFGWMNTEAFF. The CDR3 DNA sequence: TGTGCCAGCTCACCATTTGGGTGGATGAACACTGAAGCTTTCTTT.

The DNA of the CDR3 is TGTGCCTGCGCTTCGCTTTTGGGAGAGTACAATGAGCAGTTCTTC. It translates to CACASLLGEYNEQFF. The chain has TRBV12-3 or TRBV12-4 and TRBJ2-1, with D tentatively TRBD2 (5 bases). Trimming took off 11 bases at V and 4 bases at J, with 21 bases between the two ends. CDR3 size: 15 residues.

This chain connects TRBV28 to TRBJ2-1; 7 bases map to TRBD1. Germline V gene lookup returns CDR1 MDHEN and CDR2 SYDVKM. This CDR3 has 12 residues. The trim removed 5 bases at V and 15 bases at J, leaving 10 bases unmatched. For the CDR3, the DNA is TGTGCCAGCAGTCCACCAGACAGGGTACGGTTCTTC. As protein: CASSPPDRVRFF.